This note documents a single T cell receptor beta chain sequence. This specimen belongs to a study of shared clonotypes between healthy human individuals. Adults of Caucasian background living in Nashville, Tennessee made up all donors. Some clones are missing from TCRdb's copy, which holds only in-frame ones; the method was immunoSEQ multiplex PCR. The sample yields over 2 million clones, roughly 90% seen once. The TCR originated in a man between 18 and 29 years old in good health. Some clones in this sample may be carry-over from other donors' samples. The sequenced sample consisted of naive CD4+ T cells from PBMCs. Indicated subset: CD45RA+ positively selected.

The CDR3 DNA reads as TGCGCCAGCAGCCAGCCCGGGAATGCCTATGGCTACACCTTC. It is translated as CASSQPGNAYGYTF. The V gene is TRBV5-1, the J gene TRBJ1-2; no reliable D call. V gave up 4 bases and J gave up 4 bases, with 14 bases separating them. The CDR3 runs 14 residues. Germline V lookup: CDR1 SGHRS, CDR2 YFSETQ. Full variable domain (missing parts from reference TRBV5-1 and TRBJ1-2): KAGVTQTPRYLIKTRGQQVTLSCSPISGHRSVSWYQQTPGQGLQFLFEYFSETQRNKGNFPGRFSGRQFSNSRSEMNVSTLELGDSALYLCASSQPGNAYGYTFGSGTRLTVV.